The present TCR beta chain was sequenced within a study of vaccination and CD4 T cells after COVID-19. Study summary: Blood was drawn a median around 74 days post second dose, range 14 to 241.

Germline CDR1 and CDR2: KGHSH and LQKENI. The CDR3 length is 14 residues. V shed 0 bases and J shed 3 bases, with 8 bases lying between them. With the Oncomine TCR Beta short-read assay, DNA from cultured CD4+ T cells was sequenced. In this case, cultured CD4+ T cells provided the extracted genomic DNA. TCRdb reanalysed the PCR reads using MiXCR and keeps one entry per CDR3 protein. The sample has roughly 20,000 distinct CDR3 sequences, 46% seen once. Comments on this clonotype: What it recognizes is unknown.

Treatment of the sample: approximately 9-day PBMC culture with coronavirus spike peptide pools or control peptides (ViraFEST assay). Sequences were derived from CD4+ T cells from blood, cultured in vitro, sampled after SARS-CoV-2 vaccination. This clonotype was obtained from a human donor who had recovered from COVID-19. V gene TRBV18 combines with J gene TRBJ1-2; possibly TRBD1 for D (6 bases). CDR3 sequence (DNA): TGTGCCAGCTCACCACCGGCAGGGGACTATGGCTACACCTTC. Its protein product is CASSPPAGDYGYTF.